Below, 20 T cell receptor beta chains from the same sample are listed, as sequenced in a study of cytomegalovirus exposure and HLA in healthy donors. Data came from immunoSEQ multiplex PCR; TCRdb stores just in-frame clones and leaves some out. The sample records 150,000 to 200,000 clones, 85% being singletons. The specimen sequenced was PBMCs. All receptors come from a young man in good health and CMV-seropositive.

The chain links TRBV4-1 to TRBJ2-5, with D possibly TRBD2 on 6 matching bases. The V end lost 0 bases, the J end lost 4 bases, and 18 bases lay between the germline ends. CDR1 and CDR2 from the germline V gene are MGHRA and YSYEKL. CDR3 length: 17 amino acids. CDR3 loop: CASSQDPKGRGRETQYF. The CDR3 DNA is TGCGCCAGCAGCCAAGATCCGAAAGGGCGGGGAAGAGAGACCCAGTACTTC.

The V call is TRBV6-1, the J call TRBJ1-5; 10 bases are shared with TRBD1. The CDR3 has 15 residues. V lost 6 bases and J lost 6; bases outside the gene matches: 8. Per the germline V gene, CDR1 is MNHNS and CDR2 is SASEGT. The DNA of the CDR3 is TGTGCCAGCAGCCCCAGGACAGGGGGGATTCAGCCCCAGCATTTT. This codes for CASSPRTGGIQPQHF.

The chain uses TRBV2 and TRBJ2-1, with 8 positions matching TRBD1. Germline CDR1 is SNHLY and CDR2 is FYNNEI. V shed 11 bases and J 5 bases; nucleotides not matched to a gene: 14. This CDR3 has 15 amino acids. The CDR3 reads CAGTHAGGSDNEQFF. CDR3 DNA: TGTGCCGGCACCCACGCAGGGGGCTCGGACAATGAGCAGTTCTTC.

V gene TRBV5-4 combines with J gene TRBJ2-3; D might be TRBD1 (5 bases). The CDR3 length is 14 residues. V lost 4 bases, J lost 6 bases, and 15 bases lay in between. CDR1 and CDR2 (germline): SGHNT, YYREEE (reference sequence). Written as DNA, the CDR3 is TGTGCCAGCAGCGCCGTACAAGGGGCGGATACGCAGTATTTT. Translating gives CASSAVQGADTQYF.

This clone appeared once. CDR3 nucleotides: TGTGCCAGCAGTTTGCCAGGGGGGACCGGCGAGCAGTACTTC. Its translation: CASSLPGGTGEQYF. V is TRBV28 and J is TRBJ2-7; TRBD1 might be the D (7 bases). The CDR3 covers 14 residues. V was trimmed by 3 bases and J by 6 bases, leaving 15 bases between them. The germline gives CDR1 MDHEN, CDR2 SYDVKM.

The chain carries TRBV5-6 and TRBJ2-7; the D gene is possibly TRBD2 (5 bases). Germline loops: CDR1 SGHDT, CDR2 YYEEEE. The CDR3 contains 14 residues. V was pared by 2 bases and J by 4 bases, with 13 bases between. The CDR3 is CASSFNRGVYEQYF. CDR3 sequence (DNA): TGTGCCAGCAGCTTTAATCGGGGTGTATACGAGCAGTACTTC.

This chain joins TRBV7-3 and TRBJ2-7, with 7 bases identical to TRBD2. This CDR3 contains 16 residues. CDR1 and CDR2 from the germline V gene are SGHTA and FQGTGA. Trimming cost V 5 bases and J 5 bases; bases outside gene matches: 15. The CDR3 spells CASSLPNQRERHEQYF. The CDR3 DNA reads as TGTGCCAGCAGCCTCCCCAACCAGCGGGAAAGACACGAGCAGTACTTC.

This chain joins TRBV7-3 and TRBJ2-5; tentative D call: TRBD2 (5 bases). The germline V and J ends were trimmed by 5 bases and 3 bases, with 10 bases remaining between them. Germline-derived CDR1 and CDR2 are SGHTA and FQGTGA. The CDR3 is 13 residues long. DNA for the CDR3: TGTGCCAGCAGCCCCACTAGGAAAGAGACCCAGTACTTC. As protein: CASSPTRKETQYF.

The chain uses TRBV6-1 and TRBJ2-1; weak D call: TRBD2 (6 bases). CDR1 and CDR2 (germline): MNHNS, SASEGT. The length of the CDR3 is 14 residues. V lost 6 bases, J lost 4 bases, and 13 bases lay in between. This CDR3 is CASREIGTYNEQFF. The DNA for the CDR3 is TGTGCCAGCAGGGAAATCGGGACTTACAATGAGCAGTTCTTC.

The gene calls are TRBV4-1 and TRBJ1-2; D gene unclear. This CDR3 has 15 residues. CDR1 MGHRA and CDR2 YSYEKL come from the germline V gene. V was clipped by 0 bases and J by 3 bases, with 11 bases between them. The CDR3 bases are TGCGCCAGCAGCCAAGATCAGCGCAGCTACTATGGCTACACCTTC. Translation gives CASSQDQRSYYGYTF.

The rearrangement joins TRBV7-9 to TRBJ2-1; D ambiguous. CDR1 and CDR2 (germline): SEHNR, FQNEAQ (reference sequence). Between the trimmed V and J ends, which lost 3 bases and 9 bases, there was a span of 9 bases. The CDR3 has 12 amino acids. CDR3 sequence: CASSFESGEQFF. CDR3 DNA sequence: TGTGCCAGCAGCTTCGAGAGTGGTGAGCAGTTCTTC. The variable domain in full, completed from reference TRBV7-9 and TRBJ2-1, reads DTGVSQNPRHKITKRGQNVTFRCDPISEHNRLYWYRQTLGQGPEFLTYFQNEAQLEKSRLLSDRFSAERPKGSFSTLEIQRTEQGDSAMYLCASSFESGEQFFGPGTRLTVL.

The J gene is TRBJ1-1, the V gene TRBV28; 8 nucleotides agree with TRBD1. Germline loops: CDR1 MDHEN, CDR2 SYDVKM. The CDR3 has 16 amino acids. The V and J ends lost 5 bases and 0 bases, in that order; junction bases with no gene match: 8. CDR3 amino acids: CASSTLATGVNTEAFF. CDR3 in DNA: TGTGCCAGCAGTACTTTAGCGACAGGGGTGAACACTGAAGCTTTCTTT.

This clone was picked up one time. The sample holds other DNA sequences that translate to the same CDR3. The gene calls are TRBV4-1 and TRBJ2-1, with 15 bases matching TRBD2. With V trimmed by 4 bases and J by 4 bases, 2 bases remained unmatched. The CDR3 length is 16 residues. The germline V gene has CDR1 MGHRA and CDR2 YSYEKL. The CDR3 coding sequence is TGCGCCAGCAGCCTCGGACTAGCGGGAGGGTACAATGAGCAGTTCTTC. Protein: CASSLGLAGGYNEQFF.

The rearrangement uses TRBV28 and TRBJ2-7, with TRBD1 as a possible D gene (6 bases). CDR1 is MDHEN and CDR2 is SYDVKM in the germline V gene. CDR3 size: 15 residues. V lost 2 bases and J 1 base, leaving 12 bases between the germline ends. The CDR3 DNA is TGTGCCAGCAGTTTAGACCCGACAGGTTCCTACGAGCAGTACTTC. Its protein is CASSLDPTGSYEQYF.

The rearrangement uses TRBV2 and TRBJ1-4; possible D gene TRBD1, 5 bases. The CDR3 covers 15 residues. Germline V gives CDR1 SNHLY, CDR2 FYNNEI. V lost 5 bases, J lost 2 bases, and 12 bases lay in between. CDR3: CASSPTTETNEKLFF. The CDR3 nucleotides read TGTGCCAGCAGTCCGACGACAGAGACTAATGAAAAACTGTTTTTT. The full variable domain, rest sourced from reference TRBV2 and TRBJ1-4, is EPEVTQTPSHQVTQMGQEVILRCVPISNHLYFYWYRQILGQKVEFLVSFYNNEISEKSEIFDDQFSVERPDGSNFTLKIRSTKLEDSAMYFCASSPTTETNEKLFFGSGTQLSVL.

The rearrangement links TRBV2 to TRBJ2-1, with D possibly TRBD1 on 6 matching bases. The V end was cut by 4 bases, the J end by 13 bases, with 17 bases between. There are 13 residues in the CDR3. Germline V gene lookup returns CDR1 SNHLY and CDR2 FYNNEI. The CDR3 here is CASSAEGTPGQFF. In DNA, the CDR3 is TGTGCCAGCAGTGCCGAGGGGACACCCGGCCAGTTCTTC.

The rearrangement links TRBV28 to TRBJ2-1; TRBD2 is a possible D gene (7 bases). V was clipped by 4 bases and J by 7 bases, with 17 bases between them. Germline loops: CDR1 MDHEN, CDR2 SYDVKM. The CDR3 length is 15 residues. CDR3: CASSSGAGRGNEQFF. The CDR3 coding sequence is TGTGCCAGCAGTTCCGGAGCGGGGAGGGGGAATGAGCAGTTCTTC.

In its sample, this clone was seen once. The genes are TRBV28 and TRBJ1-6; a weak D match, TRBD1 (6 bases). The CDR3 is 18 amino acids. V dropped 8 bases and J dropped 0 bases, with 20 bases sitting between them. CDR1 and CDR2 (germline): MDHEN, SYDVKM. Here the CDR3 reads CASPGASSPSSYNSPLHF. The CDR3 coding sequence is TGTGCCAGCCCAGGGGCCAGTAGCCCGAGCTCCTATAATTCACCCCTCCACTTT.

The genes are TRBV11-2 and TRBJ2-7, with 7 bases that match TRBD1. Germline CDR1 reads SGHAT; CDR2 reads FQNNGV. The CDR3 covers 15 residues. The junction had 6 bases not matched to a gene; V was cut back by 1 base and J by 3 bases. The CDR3 protein is CASSLGDSRFYEQYF. The DNA for the CDR3 is TGTGCCAGCAGCTTAGGGGACAGTCGATTCTACGAGCAGTACTTC.

The chain couples TRBV6-1 to TRBJ2-2, with D perhaps matching TRBD1 (5 bases). CDR1 and CDR2 from the germline V gene are MNHNS and SASEGT. V was trimmed by 1 base and J by 5 bases, leaving 5 bases between them. The CDR3 sequence is 13 residues long. The CDR3 bases are TGTGCCAGCAGTGAAGGACAGACCGGGGAGCTGTTTTTT. It is translated as CASSEGQTGELFF.